The 28 T cell receptor beta chains in this list originate from one sample, sequenced in a study of blood T cell repertoires in COVID-19. Some clones are missing from TCRdb's copy, which holds only in-frame ones; the method was immunoSEQ multiplex PCR. The sample carries hundreds of thousands of clones, more than 75% recorded once. The material sequenced was PBMCs or T cells enriched from blood (not recorded which). These receptors came from a man aged 35-49 years who had recovered from COVID-19.

V is TRBV30 and J is TRBJ1-4; D possibly corresponds to TRBD1 (5 bases). Trimming stripped 2 bases from V and 14 bases from J, with 15 bases between. Germline-derived CDR1 and CDR2 are GTSNPN and SVGIG (reference sequence). The CDR3 runs to 12 residues. The CDR3 sequence: CAWSLQGGSLFF. Written as DNA, the CDR3 is TGTGCCTGGAGTCTGCAGGGAGGGAGCCTGTTTTTT.

V usage is TRBV19 and J usage is TRBJ2-3; 13 bases match TRBD2. Germline V gene lookup returns CDR1 LNHDA and CDR2 SQIVND (reference sequence). This CDR3 is built from 18 residues. Trimming at V came to 6 bases and at J to 0 bases, leaving 9 bases not matched to a gene. The CDR3 nucleotides are TGTGCCAGTAGATCGGGACTAGCGGGGCCTGCTAGCACAGATACGCAGTATTTT. Translating gives CASRSGLAGPASTDTQYF.

The chain employs TRBV28 and TRBJ2-7; 10 bases agree with TRBD1. Germline V gene data show CDR1 as MDHEN and CDR2 as SYDVKM. The CDR3 runs 16 residues. The V gene end was trimmed by 7 bases and the J gene end by 6 bases; junction bases not matched to a gene: 15. CDR3 amino acids: CASNEGQGVFLGEQYF. CDR3 in DNA: TGTGCCAGCAACGAAGGACAGGGGGTTTTTTTAGGCGAGCAGTACTTC.

The chain carries TRBV5-4 and TRBJ1-3; 7 nucleotides line up with TRBD1. Germline loops: CDR1 SGHNT, CDR2 YYREEE (reference sequence). Losses at the gene ends were 4 bases for V and 2 bases for J; bases not matched to a gene: 6. The CDR3 length is 15 residues. The CDR3 coding sequence is TGTGCCAGCAGCCAGGGGACAGACGCTGGAAACACCATATATTTT. It translates to CASSQGTDAGNTIYF. Complete variable domain (other parts from reference TRBV5-4 and TRBJ1-3): ETGVTQSPTHLIKTRGQQVTLRCSSQSGHNTVSWYQQALGQGPQFIFQYYREEENGRGNFPPRFSGLQFPNYSSELNVNALELDDSALYLCASSQGTDAGNTIYFGEGSWLTVV.

V is TRBV9 and J is TRBJ2-7; TRBD2 aligns across 14 bases. Trimming took 3 bases from V and 5 from J; bases not matched to a gene: 7. From germline, CDR1 is SGDLS and CDR2 YYNGEE. CDR3 length equals 16 residues. The CDR3 region is CASSAGTSGRKNEQYF. CDR3 DNA: TGTGCCAGCAGCGCCGGGACTAGCGGGAGAAAAAACGAGCAGTACTTC.

The chain is built from TRBV5-4 and TRBJ2-7; TRBD2 matches 8 bases. Per the germline V gene, CDR1 is SGHNT and CDR2 is YYREEE (reference sequence). There are 13 residues in the CDR3. Trimming at V came to 2 bases and at J to 4 bases, leaving 2 bases not matched to a gene. CDR3 nucleotide sequence: TGTGCCAGCAGCTTTCCTAGCGGGTACGAGCAGTACTTC. Protein: CASSFPSGYEQYF.

The chain employs TRBV10-3 and TRBJ2-6, with D possibly TRBD1 on 5 matching bases. Germline lookup yields CDR1 ENHRY and CDR2 SYGVKD. The germline V and J ends were trimmed by 5 bases and 2 bases, with 7 bases remaining between them. CDR3 length: 14 residues. The CDR3 is CAISQGTGANVLTF. CDR3 bases: TGTGCCATCAGTCAGGGTACTGGGGCCAACGTCCTGACTTTC.

In its sample, this clone was seen a few times. The CDR3 loop reads CASSVDIGNTIYF. The CDR3 DNA sequence: TGTGCCAGCAGCGTAGATATTGGAAACACCATATATTTT. The V and J genes are TRBV9 and TRBJ1-3, with D unclear. CDR1 and CDR2 (germline): SGDLS, YYNGEE. The CDR3 is 13 amino acids. Trimming pared 0 bases from V and 3 bases from J, leaving 4 bases between.

The rearrangement joins TRBV19 to TRBJ2-7; D is uncertain. Germline values: CDR1 LNHDA, CDR2 SQIVND (reference sequence). The CDR3 spans 16 residues. Trimming pared 5 bases from V and 3 bases from J, leaving 20 bases between. In DNA, the CDR3 is TGTGCCAGTAGTCCCTTACTAAGTGCCGCCTTCTACGAGCAGTACTTC. This encodes CASSPLLSAAFYEQYF.

The V and J genes are TRBV7-2 and TRBJ2-2; 12 bases match TRBD2. There are 17 residues in the CDR3. V dropped 5 bases and J dropped 7; count of bases not matched to a gene: 11. Germline CDR1 is SGHTA and CDR2 is FQGNSA. CDR3 region: CASSVQPSGGAGGELFF. The CDR3 DNA reads as TGTGCCAGCAGCGTCCAACCTAGCGGGGGGGCTGGCGGGGAGCTGTTTTTT. The entire variable domain, with the rest obtained from reference TRBV7-2 and TRBJ2-2, is as follows: GAGVSQSPSNKVTEKGKDVELRCDPISGHTALYWYRQSLGQGLEFLIYFQGNSAPDKSGLPSDRFSAERTGGSVSTLTIQRTQQEDSAVYLCASSVQPSGGAGGELFFGEGSRLTVL.

The V and J genes are TRBV11-3 and TRBJ2-2, with TRBD2 matching 13 bases. The CDR3 extends over 17 amino acids. The J segment lost 2 bases and the V segment lost 5 bases, leaving 5 bases of the junction unmatched. The germline V gene has CDR1 SGHNT and CDR2 YENEEA. CDR3 nucleotide sequence: TGTGCCAGCAGCCCGACTAGCGGGGGGTCAAACACCGGGGAGCTGTTTTTT. Residues: CASSPTSGGSNTGELFF.

The V call is TRBV7-2, the J call TRBJ2-7; D perhaps matches TRBD2 (5 bases). The V end lost 8 bases, the J end lost 6 bases, and 17 bases lay between the germline ends. Germline V gene data show CDR1 as SGHTA and CDR2 as FQGNSA. The CDR3 has 13 amino acids. The chain's CDR3 is CASREGPTPEQYF. The CDR3 DNA sequence: TGTGCCAGCCGAGAGGGCCCAACGCCCGAGCAGTACTTC.

The chain has TRBV2 and TRBJ1-4, with D perhaps matching TRBD1 (5 bases). The CDR3 length is 13 residues. V lost 6 bases and J lost 8, with 13 bases in between. Germline V lookup: CDR1 SNHLY, CDR2 FYNNEI. The CDR3, as DNA: TGTGCCAGCAGGGGGGGAAGGGGAGAAAAACTGTTTTTT. As protein: CASRGGRGEKLFF.

The chain links TRBV18 to TRBJ2-5; a possible D gene is TRBD1 (5 bases). The CDR3 is made up of 15 amino acids. Trimming removed 6 bases at V and 4 bases at J, with 18 bases between. Germline CDR1 reads KGHSH; CDR2 reads LQKENI. CDR3 amino acids: CASSTTKGWGETQYF. CDR3 sequence (DNA): TGTGCCAGCTCCACAACAAAGGGGTGGGGAGAGACCCAGTACTTC.

The chain uses TRBV5-1 and TRBJ2-1, with D possibly matching TRBD1 (5 bases). Trimming took off 5 bases at V and 1 base at J, with 10 bases between the two ends. Germline V gene sequence: CDR1 SGHRS, CDR2 YFSETQ. The CDR3 is 14 amino acids. The CDR3 loop reads CASRGELSYNEQFF. The CDR3 nucleotides are TGCGCCAGCAGAGGGGAACTATCCTACAATGAGCAGTTCTTC.

The CDR3 spells CASTTLTGEGYTF. Written as DNA, the CDR3 is TGTGCCAGCACCACCTTGACAGGGGAGGGCTACACCTTC. This sequence joins TRBV2 and TRBJ1-2; TRBD1 matches at 8 bases. Trimming removed 7 bases from V and 8 bases from J; junction bases left unmatched: 9. This CDR3 is built from 13 residues. The germline V gene encodes CDR1 SNHLY and CDR2 FYNNEI.

The chain is built from TRBV6-5 and TRBJ1-5, with D perhaps TRBD1 (5 bases). This CDR3 comprises 13 residues. In germline, CDR1 is MNHEY, CDR2 SVGAGI. The V and J ends lost 4 bases and 5 bases respectively, with 9 bases between them. CDR3 in amino acids: CASSWGVDQPQHF. The CDR3 DNA reads TGTGCCAGCAGTTGGGGGGTCGATCAGCCCCAGCATTTT.

The table lists this clone with a few counts. J is TRBJ1-2 and V is TRBV6-1, with D possibly TRBD1 on 6 matching bases. V dropped 1 base and J dropped 2 bases, with 11 bases sitting between them. The CDR3 length is 15 residues. From germline, CDR1 is MNHNS and CDR2 SASEGT. CDR3 amino acids: CASSEGQGWNYGYTF. The CDR3 nucleotides are TGTGCCAGCAGTGAAGGGCAGGGGTGGAACTATGGCTACACCTTC.

Regarding this clone: Within the sample, other DNA sequences also encode this same CDR3. V and J are TRBV2 and TRBJ2-3, with 10 bases identical to TRBD2. The CDR3 length is 16 residues. Per the germline V gene, CDR1 is SNHLY and CDR2 is FYNNEI. V lost 8 bases, J lost 4 bases, and 12 bases stayed unmatched. CDR3 in amino acids: CASSGGLAGEADTQYF. The CDR3, as DNA: TGTGCCAGCTCGGGGGGGCTAGCGGGAGAGGCAGATACGCAGTATTTT.

This chain connects TRBV29-1 to TRBJ2-1; no definite D call. The germline gives CDR1 SQVTM, CDR2 ANQGSEA. V lost 5 bases and J 0 bases, leaving 2 bases between the germline ends. The CDR3 has 11 amino acids. The chain's CDR3 is CSVLSYNEQFF. Here the CDR3 DNA reads TGCAGCGTTCTCTCCTACAATGAGCAGTTCTTC.

The V gene is TRBV6-2 or TRBV6-3, the J gene TRBJ1-2, with TRBD1 matching over 10 bases. V trimming: 2 bases; J trimming: 4 bases; junction bases outside the gene matches: 4. This CDR3 has 15 residues. Germline lookup yields CDR1 MNHEY and CDR2 SVGEGT. As DNA, the CDR3 is TGTGCCAGCAGTTACCGGGACAGGGGTTTCTATGGCTACACCTTC. Residues: CASSYRDRGFYGYTF.

J is TRBJ1-6 and V is TRBV28; the D gene is possibly TRBD1 (6 bases). Germline V gene lookup returns CDR1 MDHEN and CDR2 SYDVKM. V lost 6 bases and J lost 4, with 13 bases in between. This CDR3 contains 15 residues. DNA of the CDR3: TGTGCCAGCAGCCCCCCCAGGGGTTATAATTCACCCCTCCACTTT. Translating gives CASSPPRGYNSPLHF.

This chain connects TRBV29-1 to TRBJ1-1, with D maybe TRBD1 (5 bases). CDR1 and CDR2 (germline): SQVTM, ANQGSEA. The V end lost 5 bases, the J end lost 0 bases, and 13 bases lay between the germline ends. The CDR3 is 14 amino acids. CDR3 amino acids: CSVHPRQMNTEAFF. CDR3 bases: TGCAGCGTTCACCCAAGACAGATGAACACTGAAGCTTTCTTT.

The J gene is TRBJ2-3, the V gene TRBV5-1, with TRBD1 as a possible D gene (6 bases). Per the germline V gene, CDR1 is SGHRS and CDR2 is YFSETQ. V was shortened by 1 base and J by 2 bases, with 14 bases between the two germline ends. The CDR3 is 16 amino acids. CDR3 sequence (DNA): TGCGCCAGCAGCTTGATAGTGGCAGGGGCCACAGATACGCAGTATTTT. Protein sequence: CASSLIVAGATDTQYF.

The chain combines TRBV6-1 with TRBJ2-1; 7 positions agree with TRBD2. Germline values: CDR1 MNHNS, CDR2 SASEGT. The V segment lost 1 base and the J segment 9 bases; nucleotides outside the gene matches: 9. The CDR3 has 15 amino acids. The CDR3 DNA sequence: TGTGCCAGCAGTGAAGGGAGGGAGGGGCAGGGTGAGCAGTTCTTC. Translating gives CASSEGREGQGEQFF.

The chain uses TRBV6-4 and TRBJ1-6, with D possibly matching TRBD1 (6 bases). The CDR3 runs 13 residues. V lost 7 bases to trimming and J lost 6 bases, with 10 bases between them. Germline assignment: CDR1 MRHNA and CDR2 SNTAGT. The DNA for the CDR3 is TGTGCCAGCAAGGGGGAAGGTAATTCACCCCTCCACTTT. Protein: CASKGEGNSPLHF.

The V gene is TRBV19, the J gene TRBJ1-2; D is unresolved. The V end lost 3 bases, the J end lost 8 bases, and 22 bases lay between the germline ends. The CDR3 runs 16 residues. The germline CDR1 and CDR2 sequences are LNHDA and SQIVND (reference sequence). The CDR3 DNA is TGTGCCAGTAGTATCGTCACCGGGAGCTACAAGGAAGGCTACACCTTC. Protein product: CASSIVTGSYKEGYTF.

The V call is TRBV5-1, the J call TRBJ1-2, with no clear D. V lost 4 bases, J lost 2 bases, and 12 bases lay in between. The CDR3 sequence is 14 residues long. CDR1 and CDR2 from the germline V gene are SGHRS and YFSETQ. The DNA of the CDR3 is TGCGCCAGCAGCCTCAACAGTCAAAACTATGGCTACACCTTC. Translating it yields CASSLNSQNYGYTF. Drawing the rest from reference TRBV5-1 and TRBJ1-2, the complete variable domain is KAGVTQTPRYLIKTRGQQVTLSCSPISGHRSVSWYQQTPGQGLQFLFEYFSETQRNKGNFPGRFSGRQFSNSRSEMNVSTLELGDSALYLCASSLNSQNYGYTFGSGTRLTVV.